A selection of T cell receptor beta chains follows, all from one sample in a study of molecular identifiers for immune sequencing clone quantification. TCRdb reprocessed the PCR reads via MiXCR and lists one record per CDR3 protein. This table has 400,000 to 600,000 distinct CDR3 sequences, about 25% appearing once. The sample was naive CD8+ T cells from blood, with Jurkat cell RNA spiked in. Source of these receptors: a human donor in good health. Some libraries in this study had Jurkat cell RNA spiked in. Each CDR3 is given with its conserved first and last residue. The order of the fields is J gene, D gene, V gene, clone size, CDR3 DNA, CDR3 protein. The D gene is left open where the match is weak. Some rows have no size entry. The others give once, few or many, or a class for an expanded clone.

TRBJ2-1,TRBD2,TRBV9,.,TGTGCCAGCAGCGTAAAGGGTAGCGGGAGTGAAAGCTCCTACAATGAGCAGTTCTTC,CASSVKGSGSESSYNEQFF
TRBJ2-1,.,TRBV5-4,few,TGTGCCAGCAGCTTGGCGGACAGCTACAATGAGCAGTTCTTC,CASSLADSYNEQFF
TRBJ1-1,.,TRBV2,many,TGTGCCAGCAGTGAAAGTTCGAACACTGAAGCTTTCTTT,CASSESSNTEAFF
TRBJ1-1,TRBD1,TRBV9,.,TGTGCCAGCAGCAACGGGCGACAGGGGGACACTGAAGCTTTCTTT,CASSNGRQGDTEAFF
TRBJ2-4,.,TRBV20-1,.,TGCAGTGCTATCGGACACGGAAACACTCAGTACTTC,CSAIGHGNTQYF
TRBJ2-1,TRBD2,TRBV27,few,TGTGCCAGCAGTTTATCAGGACTAGCGGGAACCTACAATGAGCAGTTCTTC,CASSLSGLAGTYNEQFF
TRBJ1-3,TRBD1,TRBV20-1,.,TGCAGTGCTATAGGACAGGGACCTGGAAACACCATATATTTT,CSAIGQGPGNTIYF
TRBJ1-4,TRBD1,TRBV6-8,.,TGTGCCAGCAGTCTCCGGGACAGGGTATCCGAAAAACTGTTTTTT,CASSLRDRVSEKLFF
TRBJ1-5,.,TRBV4-1,few,TGCGCCAGCAGCCAACTTACAGGAGGTGTACAGGAGCCCCAGCATTTT,CASSQLTGGVQEPQHF
TRBJ2-3,.,TRBV2,.,TGTGCCAGCAAAGAGGAGCCTAGCACAGATACGCAGTATTTT,CASKEEPSTDTQYF
TRBJ1-1,.,TRBV27,few,TGTGCCAGCAGTACAGGGTTTTCACTCGACACTGAAGCTTTCTTT,CASSTGFSLDTEAFF
TRBJ1-1,.,TRBV14,many,TGTGCCAGCAGCCATAATGTGGGGGCTGAAGCTTTCTTT,CASSHNVGAEAFF
TRBJ1-4,.,TRBV4-3,.,TGCGCGAGGAGCCCGGACCTACAGTCTGAAAAACTGTTTTTT,CARSPDLQSEKLFF
TRBJ2-7,TRBD1,TRBV19,.,TGTGCCAGTAGTTCCGGGGACAGCCACGAGCAGTACTTC,CASSSGDSHEQYF
TRBJ2-3,.,TRBV10-3,.,TGTGCCATCAGTGAGTCTACGGGAACCAGCACAGATACGCAGTATTTT,CAISESTGTSTDTQYF
TRBJ2-2,.,TRBV4-3,.,TGCGCCAGCAGCCAAAAGACAGTGTTGAAGACCGGGGAGCTGTTTTTT,CASSQKTVLKTGELFF
TRBJ2-5,TRBD1,TRBV6-5,many,TGTGCCAGCAGTTACAGCGGACAGGGACAAGAGACCCAGTACTTC,CASSYSGQGQETQYF
TRBJ1-5,.,TRBV28,.,TGTGCCAGCAGTTATGAGGCCCGGGACACAGGACGGGTTCAGCCCCAGCATTTT,CASSYEARDTGRVQPQHF
TRBJ2-3,TRBD2,TRBV6-2/TRBV6-3,.,TGTGCCAGCATGGCGGGAGACGGGTCAGATACGCAGTATTTT,CASMAGDGSDTQYF
TRBJ1-1,.,TRBV12-3/TRBV12-4,few,TGTGCCAGCAGGCCTGCGGGGTACACTGAAGCTTTCTTT,CASRPAGYTEAFF
TRBJ2-2,TRBD1,TRBV6-5,many,TGTGCCAGCAGTTACAAATCCTGGACAGGGGAGAATTCCGGGGAGCTGTTTTTT,CASSYKSWTGENSGELFF
TRBJ1-5,.,TRBV7-6,.,TGTGCCAGCAGCTTAGGGACTAGCGGAGATACGCAGCATTTT,CASSLGTSGDTQHF
TRBJ2-3,.,TRBV7-8,.,TGTGCCAGCACCCACAGCACAGATACGCAGTATTTT,CASTHSTDTQYF
TRBJ2-2,TRBD2,TRBV4-2,.,TGTGCCAGCAGCATCGGACTAGCTGGCGGGGAGCTGTCTTTT,CASSIGLAGGELSF
TRBJ1-5,TRBD1,TRBV19,few,TGTGCCAGTAGTATATTGGGGGACAGGGGATATCAGCCCCAGCATTTT,CASSILGDRGYQPQHF
TRBJ1-1,.,TRBV12-5,.,TGTGCTAGTGGTTTGTACGGAGGGACGAACACTGAAGCTTTCTTT,CASGLYGGTNTEAFF
TRBJ2-5,.,TRBV27,.,TGTGCCAGCGTACAAGAGCCCCAGTACTTC,CASVQEPQYF
TRBJ2-7,TRBD1,TRBV19,.,TGTGCCTGTAGTATTGGACAGGGTCTATCCTACGAGCAGTACTTC,CACSIGQGLSYEQYF
TRBJ1-1,.,TRBV20-1,few,TGCAGTGCTAGAGAACCATTCGTAGGGGGAGGGAACACTGAAGCTTTCTTT,CSAREPFVGGGNTEAFF
TRBJ2-1,.,TRBV20-1,few,TGCAGTGCTAGAGATAGTCCAGCCAGCGATGAGCAGTTCTTC,CSARDSPASDEQFF
TRBJ2-2,.,TRBV6-2/TRBV6-3,.,TGTGCCAGCAGGTCTCAAAATAAAGGGGCTGGGGAGCTGTTTTTT,CASRSQNKGAGELFF
TRBJ2-5,TRBD1,TRBV2,many,TGTGCCAGCAGAACGGGACAGGCGGATGAGACCCAGTACTTC,CASRTGQADETQYF
TRBJ2-1,.,TRBV7-9,few,TGTGCCAGCAGCTTAGGGGAAGCGGGCAAGAGGTACAATGAGCAGTTCTTC,CASSLGEAGKRYNEQFF
TRBJ2-5,.,TRBV5-6,few,TGTGCCAGCAGCACGACAGGACAGCAAGAGACCCAGTACTTC,CASSTTGQQETQYF
TRBJ2-3,.,TRBV2,few,TGTGCCAGCATGGGTTTTCACACTACCACAGATACGCAGTATTTT,CASMGFHTTTDTQYF
TRBJ2-7,.,TRBV10-2,.,TGCGCCAGCAGTGAGTCGAGGTCTGGGGAGCAGTACTTC,CASSESRSGEQYF
TRBJ1-2,.,TRBV7-9,few,TGTGCCAGCAGCCTAAATTCCTACTATGGCTACACCTTC,CASSLNSYYGYTF
TRBJ2-7,.,TRBV14,.,TGTGCCAGCAGCGAGGACCACGTTTACTCCTACGCGCCGTACTTC,CASSEDHVYSYAPYF
TRBJ2-6,.,TRBV5-3,.,TGTGCCAGCAGTCCGGCCGACAGTGCTCTCTCTGAGGCCAACGTCCTGACTTTC,CASSPADSALSEANVLTF
TRBJ2-5,.,TRBV13,many,TGTGCCAGCAGCTTAGGGGTCTCGCGGAGGGCCCAGTACTTC,CASSLGVSRRAQYF
TRBJ1-1,.,TRBV14,many,TGTGCCAGCAGCCAAGACGTGAGTGGCCTGGGCACTGAAGCTTTCTTT,CASSQDVSGLGTEAFF
TRBJ1-1,.,TRBV7-9,many,TGTGCCAGCAGCTTGCCTGCGGGGAACACTGAAGCTTTCTTT,CASSLPAGNTEAFF
TRBJ2-5,.,TRBV4-1,few,TGCGCCAGCAGCCAGGGTAGGGACCAGTACTTC,CASSQGRDQYF
TRBJ1-3,.,TRBV4-1,few,TGCGCCAGCAGCCAAGTGTCGTGGGGTTCTGGAAACACCATATATTTT,CASSQVSWGSGNTIYF
TRBJ2-7,TRBD2,TRBV13,few,TGTGCCAGCCAGGGTCTAGCGGGTAACACCTACGAGCAGTACTTC,CASQGLAGNTYEQYF
TRBJ1-1,.,TRBV5-1,many,TGCGCCAGCAGCTTTGGAGGGGGAAAGACTGAAGCTTTCTTT,CASSFGGGKTEAFF
TRBJ2-7,TRBD1,TRBV6-5,many,TGTGCCAGCAGTTACTCGACGGACAGGGCCCACGAGCAGTACTTC,CASSYSTDRAHEQYF
TRBJ2-1,TRBD2,TRBV4-1,.,TGCGCCAGCGGCCAAGTTGCGGGAGGGCCAAGTGGGCAGTTCTTC,CASGQVAGGPSGQFF
TRBJ2-7,.,TRBV6-2/TRBV6-3,.,TGTGCCAGCAGTTACTCCACGGGACAACTCTACGAGCAGTACTTC,CASSYSTGQLYEQYF
TRBJ1-1,TRBD1,TRBV9,.,TGTGCCAGCAGCATAGCTCGAGTCCGGACAGGTAGGATTGGCACTGAAGCTTTCTTT,CASSIARVRTGRIGTEAFF
TRBJ2-7,.,TRBV5-5,few,TGTGCCAGCAGCTTGTCTCCGTGGCCACAGCTTGCTAGCTCCTACGGGCAGTACTTC,CASSLSPWPQLASSYGQYF
TRBJ2-3,.,TRBV6-2/TRBV6-3,few,TGTGCCAGCAGGCAGGGATCCACAGATACGCAGTATTTT,CASRQGSTDTQYF
TRBJ2-7,TRBD1,TRBV7-8,.,TGTGCCAGCAGCTTAGGGTCGGGACAGGGGTTCTACGAGCAGTACTTC,CASSLGSGQGFYEQYF
TRBJ2-2,.,TRBV27,.,TGTGCCAGCAGTTTAGGGATCAGTACCGGGGAGCTGTTTTTT,CASSLGISTGELFF
TRBJ2-5,.,TRBV7-8,.,TGTGCCAGCGGCCCCCGCCGCAGAGAGACCCAGTACTTC,CASGPRRRETQYF